The subject of this entry is one TCR beta chain. The target antigen is unknown. CDR1 and CDR2 from the germline V gene are SEHNR and FQNEAQ (reference sequence). The CDR3 has 16 amino acids. V was pared by 6 bases and J by 2 bases, with 17 bases between. With ipilimumab providing CTLA-4 blockade, focal radiation was administered to patients who had chemo-refractory metastatic non-small-cell lung cancer. These data belong to a study of radiotherapy plus CTLA-4 blockade in lung cancer. General study points: Tumor-derived TCR clones expanded in blood after radiotherapy plus ipilimumab. Interferon-beta, together with early blood T cell clone dynamics, reportedly best predicted response.

Clones were sequenced by immunoSEQ multiplex PCR, and TCRdb holds only the in-frame ones, with some missing. There are about 95,000 clones in the sample; 83% occur only once, and around 0.8% lies in the top ten. Sequenced material: peripheral blood, taken from a patient treated with radiotherapy plus ipilimumab. The receptor was isolated from a human donor with non-small cell lung cancer who had stable disease on radiotherapy plus ipilimumab. The chain employs TRBV7-9 and TRBJ2-1, with D maybe TRBD2 (5 bases). This chain's CDR3 is CASSPLGPWAYNEQFF. CDR3 coding DNA: TGTGCCAGCAGTCCACTAGGACCGTGGGCCTACAATGAGCAGTTCTTC.